These 26 T cell receptor beta chains were sequenced from one sample in a study of blood T cell repertoires in COVID-19 (dated by TCRdb to the early 2020s). Preparation of the library involved the immunoSEQ multiplex PCR assay. TCRdb carries this immuneACCESS record with in-frame sequences only. Its versions omit some clonotypes, under half of them owing to an unresolved V gene in the studies checked, with the rest unexplained. Recorded for this sample are some 140,000 clones; 77% of them occurred a single time. The biggest ten clones account for more than 15% of the sample. Input material: peripheral blood. The receptors here all came from a man older than 75 with acute or convalescent COVID-19.

J is TRBJ2-1 and V is TRBV7-9, with TRBD1 as a possible D gene (6 bases). The CDR3 length is 14 residues. V lost 4 bases and J 6 bases, leaving 13 bases between the germline ends. CDR1 and CDR2 from the germline V gene are SEHNR and FQNEAQ (reference sequence). The CDR3 sequence is CASSSQQGSNEQFF. The CDR3 nucleotides are TGTGCCAGCAGCTCGCAACAGGGCTCCAATGAGCAGTTCTTC.

The V call is TRBV6-1, the J call TRBJ1-5; D remains unclear. Germline values: CDR1 MNHNS, CDR2 SASEGT. The V end lost 2 bases, the J end lost 6 bases, and 2 bases lay between the germline ends. There are 11 residues in the CDR3. This CDR3 is CASSERQPQHF. Here the CDR3 DNA reads TGTGCCAGCAGTGAACGTCAGCCCCAGCATTTT.

This clone was counted only a few times. J is TRBJ1-2 and V is TRBV10-3; maybe TRBD1 (5 bases). V was trimmed by 5 bases and J by 3 bases, leaving 13 bases between them. The CDR3 covers 14 residues. Germline V lookup: CDR1 ENHRY, CDR2 SYGVKD. The DNA for the CDR3 is TGTGCCATCAGTTTCTCGGGGGGGGACTATGGCTACACCTTC. Amino acid sequence: CAISFSGGDYGYTF.

V usage is TRBV13 and J usage is TRBJ2-1; possibly TRBD2 for D (5 bases). The CDR3 runs to 16 residues. The V and J ends lost 7 bases and 5 bases respectively, with 21 bases between them. Germline loops: CDR1 PRHDT, CDR2 FYEKMQ (reference sequence). CDR3 protein: CASIQRGYLRNNEQFF. CDR3 DNA sequence: TGTGCCAGCATCCAGAGAGGGTACCTCCGTAACAATGAGCAGTTCTTC.

The chain has TRBV19 and TRBJ2-1; 11 bases align to TRBD2. CDR3 length: 16 residues. J was trimmed by 7 bases and V by 3 bases; bases with no gene match: 8. Germline CDR1 and CDR2: LNHDA and SQIVND (reference sequence). CDR3: CASSIGLAGGQNEQFF. The CDR3 DNA reads TGTGCCAGTAGTATTGGGTTAGCGGGGGGGCAAAATGAGCAGTTCTTC.

The chain joins TRBV7-3 to TRBJ2-2; D might be TRBD1 (6 bases). The V gene's germline CDR1 is SGHTA and CDR2 FQGTGA. Trimming cost V 4 bases and J 7 bases, with 19 bases left between them. There are 16 residues in the CDR3. The CDR3 nucleotides read TGTGCCAGCAGCTCCTATGGCCCCACGACAGGCGGGGAGCTGTTTTTT. Protein product: CASSSYGPTTGGELFF.

This clone showed up just once. The chain is built from TRBV18 and TRBJ1-2, with 8 nucleotides matching TRBD1. V lost 0 bases and J lost 5; bases outside the gene matches: 5. CDR3 size: 15 residues. Looked up from germline, CDR1 is KGHSH and CDR2 is LQKENI. The CDR3 region is CASSPPSRGRYGYTF. DNA for the CDR3: TGTGCCAGCTCACCACCGTCCAGGGGGCGATATGGCTACACCTTC.

The chain recombines TRBV5-6 with TRBJ2-1; TRBD1 matches 7 bases. Per the germline V gene, CDR1 is SGHDT and CDR2 is YYEEEE. This CDR3 spans 14 amino acids. Trimming removed 7 bases from V and 9 bases from J; junction bases left unmatched: 13. CDR3 residues: CASCRGGLASEQFF. CDR3 coding DNA: TGTGCCAGCTGCCGAGGGGGCCTTGCAAGTGAGCAGTTCTTC.

This chain links TRBV5-1 with TRBJ2-5; TRBD2 might be the D (5 bases). CDR3 length: 15 amino acids. The V gene lost 0 bases and the J gene lost 5 bases, with 14 bases spanning the gap. Germline assignment: CDR1 SGHRS and CDR2 YFSETQ. The DNA for the CDR3 is TGCGCCAGCAGCTTGGTTAGCGACACGGGGGAGACCCAGTACTTC. Translated, it gives CASSLVSDTGETQYF. Drawing the rest from reference TRBV5-1 and TRBJ2-5, the complete variable domain is KAGVTQTPRYLIKTRGQQVTLSCSPISGHRSVSWYQQTPGQGLQFLFEYFSETQRNKGNFPGRFSGRQFSNSRSEMNVSTLELGDSALYLCASSLVSDTGETQYFGPGTRLLVL.

The chain combines TRBV6-5 with TRBJ2-7; a possible D gene is TRBD2 (5 bases). Trimming left V 7 bases short and J 1 base short, with 14 bases between. The CDR3 length is 14 residues. Germline V gene lookup returns CDR1 MNHEY and CDR2 SVGAGI. In nucleotides, the CDR3 is TGTGCCAGCACCCGCGGCGGAGGTTCCTACGAGCAGTACTTC. Its translation is CASTRGGGSYEQYF.

Only one count was recorded for this clone. The chain links TRBV7-8 to TRBJ2-3; 9 bases map to TRBD1. Germline assignment: CDR1 SGHVS and CDR2 FQNEAQ. V dropped 5 bases and J dropped 3; count of bases not matched to a gene: 6. The CDR3 is made up of 15 amino acids. CDR3 nucleotide sequence: TGTGCCAGCAGCCTGGACAGGGGCCGGACAGATACGCAGTATTTT. Translated: CASSLDRGRTDTQYF.

The CDR3 DNA reads as TGTGCCACGGCGATTGGGGGCACGACGAACACTGAAGCTTTCTTT. Amino acid sequence: CATAIGGTTNTEAFF. The chain has TRBV5-4 and TRBJ1-1; D perhaps matches TRBD1 (6 bases). The CDR3 has 15 amino acids. Trimming stripped 9 bases from V and 1 base from J, with 19 bases between. Germline V gives CDR1 SGHNT, CDR2 YYREEE (reference sequence).

The CDR3 DNA follows: TGTGCCAGCAGTGAAGCGCGTCCAGGGGGCGCATACGAGCAGTACTTC. Its protein is CASSEARPGGAYEQYF. This chain links TRBV2 with TRBJ2-7; 8 bases are a match to TRBD1. The CDR3 runs to 16 residues. Germline V gene lookup returns CDR1 SNHLY and CDR2 FYNNEI. Trimming took 0 bases from V and 4 from J; bases not matched to a gene: 8.

This clone came up a few times. The V gene is TRBV2, the J gene TRBJ1-2; 9 positions agree with TRBD1. V lost 4 bases, J lost 4 bases, and 13 bases stayed unmatched. From germline, CDR1 is SNHLY and CDR2 FYNNEI. The CDR3 runs to 17 residues. CDR3 DNA sequence: TGTGCCAGCAGTGTGGGGGGATGGACAGGGGTTCCCTATGGCTACACCTTC. Its protein product is CASSVGGWTGVPYGYTF.

The gene calls are TRBV5-1 and TRBJ2-3, with D hard to call. Trimming removed 0 bases at V and 6 bases at J, with 8 bases between. The germline CDR1 and CDR2 sequences are SGHRS and YFSETQ. The CDR3 totals 13 residues. DNA for the CDR3: TGCGCCAGCAGCTTGGGGGCAGCCGATACGCAGTATTTT. It encodes CASSLGAADTQYF. The full variable domain, with the rest looked up from reference TRBV5-1 and TRBJ2-3, is KAGVTQTPRYLIKTRGQQVTLSCSPISGHRSVSWYQQTPGQGLQFLFEYFSETQRNKGNFPGRFSGRQFSNSRSEMNVSTLELGDSALYLCASSLGAADTQYFGPGTRLTVL.

This chain joins TRBV19 and TRBJ2-3; D possibly corresponds to TRBD2 (5 bases). Germline V gene sequence: CDR1 LNHDA, CDR2 SQIVND (reference sequence). V lost 7 bases and J lost 4, with 21 bases in between. This CDR3 is 16 amino acids long. CDR3 region: CASTSQRAGGPDTQYF. The CDR3 DNA reads as TGTGCCAGTACCAGTCAGAGGGCAGGCGGGCCAGATACGCAGTATTTT.

The chain is built from TRBV28 and TRBJ2-5; 8 bases are shared with TRBD1. V gave up 7 bases and J gave up 10 bases; unmatched junction bases: 14. The V gene's germline CDR1 is MDHEN and CDR2 SYDVKM. The CDR3 spans 14 residues. The CDR3 region is CASTTGAPFGGQYF. CDR3 sequence (DNA): TGTGCCAGCACGACAGGGGCGCCTTTTGGTGGCCAGTACTTC.

This chain connects TRBV19 to TRBJ1-3, with D hard to call. Per germline, CDR1 LNHDA and CDR2 SQIVND (reference sequence). V lost 1 base and J lost 0, with 10 bases in between. The CDR3 spans 16 residues. The CDR3 nucleotides read TGTGCCAGTAGTATAGGCCCTAGAAGCTCTGGAAACACCATATATTTT. Protein: CASSIGPRSSGNTIYF.

The CDR3 here is CAGASGGPGRTGELFF. In DNA, the CDR3 is TGTGCCGGGGCTAGCGGGGGCCCCGGAAGGACCGGGGAGCTGTTTTTT. This sequence joins TRBV11-2 and TRBJ2-2; TRBD2 aligns across 10 bases. Unmatched junction bases numbered 14, after V lost 11 bases and J lost 5 bases. Germline CDR1 SGHAT, CDR2 FQNNGV. The length of the CDR3 is 16 residues.

This chain connects TRBV11-2 to TRBJ1-1; D is ambiguous. This CDR3 is built from 12 residues. V lost 8 bases and J lost 0, with 7 bases in between. Germline V CDR1 and CDR2: SGHAT, FQNNGV. CDR3 bases: TGTGCCAGCCGGGGTTTGAACACTGAAGCTTTCTTT. Encoded protein: CASRGLNTEAFF.

The V gene is TRBV5-8, the J gene TRBJ1-5, with unresolved D. V lost 2 bases and J lost 4, with 13 bases in between. This CDR3 region has 15 residues. CDR1 is SGHTS, CDR2 YDEGEE, per germline. Written as DNA, the CDR3 is TGTGCCAGCAGCTTACAGTCACCGGCAAATCAGCCCCAGCATTTT. Translation gives CASSLQSPANQPQHF.

CDR3 amino acids: CASSSVPGYQETQYF. The CDR3 DNA follows: TGCGCCAGCAGCTCTGTTCCGGGTTACCAAGAGACCCAGTACTTC. This chain connects TRBV5-1 to TRBJ2-5; D is uncertain. Germline V gives CDR1 SGHRS, CDR2 YFSETQ. The germline V and J ends were trimmed by 3 bases and 0 bases, with 12 bases remaining between them. The CDR3 has 15 amino acids.

This clone was seen a handful of times. The chain recombines TRBV19 with TRBJ2-2; 12 bases line up with TRBD1. The CDR3 loop spans 17 amino acids. Germline CDR1 and CDR2: LNHDA and SQIVND (reference sequence). The V gene end was trimmed by 5 bases and the J gene end by 2 bases; junction bases not matched to a gene: 6. CDR3 in amino acids: CASSQKGTGGNTGELFF. The CDR3 bases are TGTGCCAGTAGTCAAAAGGGGACAGGGGGCAACACCGGGGAGCTGTTTTTT.

The J gene is TRBJ2-1, the V gene TRBV14; D might be TRBD1 (6 bases). Trimming cost V 1 base and J 6 bases, with 19 bases left between them. This CDR3 spans 17 amino acids. Germline loops: CDR1 SGHDN, CDR2 FVKESK. For the CDR3, the DNA is TGTGCCAGCAGCCAAGGGCCAGGGGCGTTAGTTTCCAATGAGCAGTTCTTC. Translation gives CASSQGPGALVSNEQFF. Using reference TRBV14 and TRBJ2-1 for the parts outside the CDR3, the full variable domain is EAGVTQFPSHSVIEKGQTVTLRCDPISGHDNLYWYRRVMGKEIKFLLHFVKESKQDESGMPNNRFLAERTGGTYSTLKVQPAELEDSGVYFCASSQGPGALVSNEQFFGPGTRLTVL.

This chain joins TRBV5-4 and TRBJ2-1; D perhaps matches TRBD2 (5 bases). Germline V gene data show CDR1 as SGHNT and CDR2 as YYREEE (reference sequence). Trimming took 2 bases from V and 5 from J, leaving 8 bases between them. This CDR3 contains 13 residues. CDR3: CASSLRGNNEQFF. As DNA, the CDR3 is TGTGCCAGCAGCTTACGAGGGAACAATGAGCAGTTCTTC.

The V gene is TRBV3-1 (or the pseudogene TRBV3-2), the J gene TRBJ1-5; perhaps TRBD1 as D (5 bases). V lost 1 base and J 0 bases, leaving 10 bases between the germline ends. This CDR3 contains 16 residues. Germline CDR1 reads LGHDT; CDR2 reads YNNKEL (reference sequence). The DNA of the CDR3 is TGTGCCAGCAGCCAAGGACAGCCTTATAGCAATCAGCCCCAGCATTTT. This sequence encodes CASSQGQPYSNQPQHF.